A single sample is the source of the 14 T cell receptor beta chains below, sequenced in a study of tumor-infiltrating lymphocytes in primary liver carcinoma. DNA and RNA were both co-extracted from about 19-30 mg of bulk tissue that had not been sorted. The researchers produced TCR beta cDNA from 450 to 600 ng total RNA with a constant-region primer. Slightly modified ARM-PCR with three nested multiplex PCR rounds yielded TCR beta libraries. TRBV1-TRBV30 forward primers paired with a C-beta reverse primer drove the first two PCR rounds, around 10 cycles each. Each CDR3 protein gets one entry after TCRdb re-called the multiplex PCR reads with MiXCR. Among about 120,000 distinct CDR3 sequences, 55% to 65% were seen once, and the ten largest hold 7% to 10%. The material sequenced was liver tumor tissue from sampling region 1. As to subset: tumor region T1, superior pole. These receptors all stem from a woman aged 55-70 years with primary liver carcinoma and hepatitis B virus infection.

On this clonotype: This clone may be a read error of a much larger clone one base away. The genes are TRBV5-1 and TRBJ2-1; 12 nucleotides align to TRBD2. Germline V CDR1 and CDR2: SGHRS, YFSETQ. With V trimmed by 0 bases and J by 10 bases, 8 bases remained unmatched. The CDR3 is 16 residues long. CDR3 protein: CASSLGGTSGSQEQFF. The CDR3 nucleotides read TGCGCCAGCAGCTTGGGGGGGACTAGCGGGTCCCAAGAGCAGTTCTTC.

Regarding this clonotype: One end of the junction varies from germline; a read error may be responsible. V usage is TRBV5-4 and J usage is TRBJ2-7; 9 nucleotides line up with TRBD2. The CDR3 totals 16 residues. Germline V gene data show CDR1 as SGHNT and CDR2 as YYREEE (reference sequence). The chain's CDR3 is CASSPPGGRGSYDQYF. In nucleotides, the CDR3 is TGTGCCAGCAGCCCCCCAGGCGGGAGGGGGAGCTACGATCAGTACTTC.

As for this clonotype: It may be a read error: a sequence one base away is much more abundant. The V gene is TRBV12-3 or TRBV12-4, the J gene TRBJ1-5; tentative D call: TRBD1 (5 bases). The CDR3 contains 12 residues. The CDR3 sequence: CASSFDRQPKHF. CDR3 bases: TGTGCCAGCAGTTTCGACAGACAGCCCAAGCATTTT.

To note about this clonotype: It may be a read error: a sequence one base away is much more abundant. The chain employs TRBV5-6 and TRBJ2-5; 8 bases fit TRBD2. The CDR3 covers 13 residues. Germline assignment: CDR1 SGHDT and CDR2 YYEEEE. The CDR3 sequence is CASSLRGGETQHF. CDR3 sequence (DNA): TGTGCCAGCAGCTTGCGGGGGGGCGAGACCCAGCACTTC.

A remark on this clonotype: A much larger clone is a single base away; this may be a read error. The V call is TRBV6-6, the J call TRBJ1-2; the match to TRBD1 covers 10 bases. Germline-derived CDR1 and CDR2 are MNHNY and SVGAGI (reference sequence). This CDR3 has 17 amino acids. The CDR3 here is CASSYLGTGAANYGYAF. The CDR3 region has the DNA TGTGCCAGCAGTTATCTAGGGACAGGGGCCGCTAACTATGGCTACGCCTTC.

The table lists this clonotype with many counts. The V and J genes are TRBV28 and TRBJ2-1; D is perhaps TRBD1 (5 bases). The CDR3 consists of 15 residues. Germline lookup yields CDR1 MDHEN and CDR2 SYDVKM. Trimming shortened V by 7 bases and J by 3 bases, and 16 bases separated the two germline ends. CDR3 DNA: TGTGCCAGCACCGCAGGGATTGAGCTCTACAATGAGCAGTTCTTC. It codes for CASTAGIELYNEQFF.

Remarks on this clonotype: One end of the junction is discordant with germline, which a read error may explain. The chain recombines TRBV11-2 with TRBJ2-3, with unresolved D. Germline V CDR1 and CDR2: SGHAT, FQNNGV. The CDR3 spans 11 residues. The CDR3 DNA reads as TGTGCCTTTGGGGATCCAGATACGCAGAATTTT. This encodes CAFGDPDTQNF.

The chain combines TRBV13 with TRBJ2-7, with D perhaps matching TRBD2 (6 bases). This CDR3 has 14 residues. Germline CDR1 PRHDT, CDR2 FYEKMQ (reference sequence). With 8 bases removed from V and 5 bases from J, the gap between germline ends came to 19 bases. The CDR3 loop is CASGVRLVGNEQYF. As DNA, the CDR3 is TGTGCCAGCGGCGTAAGACTAGTCGGTAACGAGCAGTACTTC. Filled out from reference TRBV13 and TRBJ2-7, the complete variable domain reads AAGVIQSPRHLIKEKRETATLKCYPIPRHDTVYWYQQGPGQDPQFLISFYEKMQSDKGSIPDRFSAQQFSDYHSELNMSSLELGDSALYFCASGVRLVGNEQYFGPGTRLTVT.

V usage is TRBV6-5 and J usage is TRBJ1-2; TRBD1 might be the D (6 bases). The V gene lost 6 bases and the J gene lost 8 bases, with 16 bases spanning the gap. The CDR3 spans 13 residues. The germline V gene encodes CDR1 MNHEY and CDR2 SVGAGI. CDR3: CASRPDGGLGYTF. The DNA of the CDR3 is TGTGCCAGCAGACCGGACGGGGGGCTCGGCTACACCTTC.

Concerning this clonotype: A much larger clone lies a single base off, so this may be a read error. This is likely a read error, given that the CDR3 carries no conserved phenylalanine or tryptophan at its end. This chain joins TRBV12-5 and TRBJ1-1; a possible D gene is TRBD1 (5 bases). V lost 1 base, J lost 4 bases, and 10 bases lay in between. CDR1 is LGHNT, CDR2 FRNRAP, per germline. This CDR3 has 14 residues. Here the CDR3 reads CASGLGPGSTEAFC. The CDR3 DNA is TGTGCTAGTGGTTTGGGTCCAGGGTCCACTGAAGCTTTCTGT.

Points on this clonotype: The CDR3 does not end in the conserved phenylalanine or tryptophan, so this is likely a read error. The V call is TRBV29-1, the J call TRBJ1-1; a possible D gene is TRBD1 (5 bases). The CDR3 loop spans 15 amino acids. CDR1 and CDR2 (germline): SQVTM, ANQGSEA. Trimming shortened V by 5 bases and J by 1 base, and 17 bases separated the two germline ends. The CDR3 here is CSVFSFGGKNTEAFS. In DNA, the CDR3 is TGCAGCGTTTTTTCTTTCGGGGGTAAGAACACTGAAGCTTTCTCT.

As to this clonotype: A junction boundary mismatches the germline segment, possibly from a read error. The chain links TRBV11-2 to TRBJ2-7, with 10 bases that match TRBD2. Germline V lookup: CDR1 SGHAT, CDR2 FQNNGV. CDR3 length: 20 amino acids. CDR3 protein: CADSLNPRGLARGWTYGQCF. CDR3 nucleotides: TGTGCCGACAGCTTAAACCCACGGGGACTAGCGCGAGGGTGGACTTACGGGCAGTGCTTC.

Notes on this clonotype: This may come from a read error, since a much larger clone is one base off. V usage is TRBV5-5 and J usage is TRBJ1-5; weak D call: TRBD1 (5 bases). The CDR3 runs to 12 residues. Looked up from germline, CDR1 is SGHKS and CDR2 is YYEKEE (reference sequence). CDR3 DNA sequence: TGTGTCAGCAGCACCCAGGGCCAGCCCCAGCATTTT. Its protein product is CVSSTQGQPQHF. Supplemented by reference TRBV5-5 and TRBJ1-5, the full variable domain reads DAGVTQSPTHLIKTRGQQVTLRCSPISGHKSVSWYQQVLGQGPQFIFQYYEKEERGRGNFPDRFSARQFPNYSSELNVNALLLGDSALYLCVSSTQGQPQHFGDGTRLSIL.

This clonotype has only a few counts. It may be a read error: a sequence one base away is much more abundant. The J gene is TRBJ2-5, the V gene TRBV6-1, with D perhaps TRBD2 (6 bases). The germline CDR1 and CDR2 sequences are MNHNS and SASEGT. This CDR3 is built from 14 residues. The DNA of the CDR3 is TGTGCCAGCAGTAAGGGACTCGGGCAACAGACCCAGCACTTC. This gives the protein CASSKGLGQQTQHF.